The 12 T cell receptor beta chains listed next were all sequenced from one sample in a study of cytomegalovirus exposure and HLA in healthy donors. Only in-frame clones appear in the TCRdb table, and some are missing; sequencing was by immunoSEQ multiplex PCR. The sample carries around 150,000 clones, roughly 96% recorded once. The source material was PBMCs. Receptors were obtained from a woman aged 18-29 years in good health and CMV-seronegative.

The gene calls are TRBV19 and TRBJ2-1, with a weak D call TRBD2 (5 bases). Trimming removed 6 bases at V and 4 bases at J, with 13 bases between. The germline V gene encodes CDR1 LNHDA and CDR2 SQIVND (reference sequence). The CDR3 spans 14 residues. The CDR3 here is CASSHRRGYNEQFF. The CDR3 coding sequence is TGTGCCAGTAGCCACAGACGGGGATACAATGAGCAGTTCTTC. The full variable domain, rest sourced from reference TRBV19 and TRBJ2-1, is DGGITQSPKYLFRKEGQNVTLSCEQNLNHDAMYWYRQDPGQGLRLIYYSQIVNDFQKGDIAEGYSVSREKKESFPLTVTSAQKNPTAFYLCASSHRRGYNEQFFGPGTRLTVL.

J is TRBJ1-2 and V is TRBV7-2; TRBD1 agrees at 7 bases. CDR1 is SGHTA, CDR2 FQGNSA, per germline. V lost 5 bases and J lost 4; bases outside the gene matches: 4. The CDR3 loop spans 13 amino acids. As DNA, the CDR3 is TGTGCCAGCAGCCCGGGACAGAGCTATGGCTACACCTTC. Translation gives CASSPGQSYGYTF.

The chain couples TRBV13 to TRBJ2-7, with 8 bases lining up with TRBD2. Looked up from germline, CDR1 is PRHDT and CDR2 is FYEKMQ (reference sequence). The V segment lost 6 bases and the J segment 2 bases; nucleotides outside the gene matches: 15. The CDR3 totals 17 residues. The CDR3 spells CASRKADRGGETYEQYF. The CDR3 DNA follows: TGTGCCAGCAGGAAAGCGGATCGGGGGGGCGAAACCTACGAGCAGTACTTC.

This clone was picked up one time. This chain joins TRBV4-1 and TRBJ1-3, with D tentatively TRBD1 (5 bases). Germline V gene lookup returns CDR1 MGHRA and CDR2 YSYEKL. The CDR3 is 13 amino acids. V was trimmed by 6 bases and J by 4 bases, leaving 10 bases between them. CDR3: CASRGTGGNTIYF. CDR3 DNA sequence: TGCGCCAGCAGGGGAACAGGCGGAAACACCATATATTTT.

The genes are TRBV7-9 and TRBJ1-1; D may be TRBD1 (5 bases). Germline values: CDR1 SEHNR, CDR2 FQNEAQ (reference sequence). Trimming took 1 base from V and 0 from J, leaving 12 bases between them. This CDR3 is built from 16 residues. CDR3 bases: TGTGCCAGCAGCTTAGAGTCGGGAGGGGTGAACACTGAAGCTTTCTTT. Protein: CASSLESGGVNTEAFF.

The chain links TRBV6-5 to TRBJ1-1, with a possible D match to TRBD1 (5 bases). In germline, CDR1 is MNHEY, CDR2 SVGAGI. V was trimmed by 3 bases and J by 1 base, leaving 15 bases between them. The CDR3 totals 16 residues. The CDR3 reads CASSYWDSIRNTEAFF. DNA of the CDR3: TGTGCCAGCAGTTATTGGGACTCCATCAGGAACACTGAAGCTTTCTTT.

The CDR3, as DNA: TGCGCCAGCAGCCAAGCTTCGACTACCGCCTACGAGCAGTACTTC. Protein sequence: CASSQASTTAYEQYF. The chain recombines TRBV4-3 with TRBJ2-7, with D possibly matching TRBD2 (5 bases). The CDR3 spans 15 residues. V lost 1 base to trimming and J lost 2 bases, with 12 bases between them. Germline V gives CDR1 LGHNA, CDR2 YSLEER.

The CDR3: CASSPQGHSNSPLHF. In nucleotides, the CDR3 is TGTGCCAGCTCACCACAGGGACACTCAAATTCACCCCTCCACTTT. The chain employs TRBV18 and TRBJ1-6, with TRBD1 as a possible D gene (6 bases). Trimming cost V 1 base and J 7 bases, with 11 bases left between them. CDR1 and CDR2 from the germline V gene are KGHSH and LQKENI. The CDR3 has 15 amino acids.

The chain has TRBV7-9 and TRBJ1-2; D is undetermined. CDR3 length: 13 residues. Trimming left V 6 bases short and J 5 bases short, with 13 bases between. Germline loops: CDR1 SEHNR, CDR2 FQNEAQ (reference sequence). As DNA, the CDR3 is TGTGCCAGCAGACTAGGACTTAATTATGGCTACACCTTC. As protein: CASRLGLNYGYTF.

The CDR3 is CASSLVVKETQYF. For the CDR3, the DNA is TGCGCCAGCAGCTTGGTAGTGAAAGAGACCCAGTACTTC. The V call is TRBV5-1, the J call TRBJ2-5; D is unclear. V lost 0 bases to trimming and J lost 3 bases, with 6 bases between them. Germline values: CDR1 SGHRS, CDR2 YFSETQ. This CDR3 spans 13 amino acids.

This chain uses TRBV7-9 with TRBJ2-3; 8 nucleotides agree with TRBD1. Trimming took 5 bases from V and 1 from J; bases not matched to a gene: 11. Per germline, CDR1 SEHNR and CDR2 FQNEAQ (reference sequence). The CDR3 loop spans 17 amino acids. CDR3 sequence: CASSRPRAGGGTDTQYF. CDR3 nucleotides: TGTGCCAGCAGCCGACCCAGGGCAGGGGGCGGCACAGATACGCAGTATTTT.

V is TRBV7-9 and J is TRBJ2-1; 8 bases line up with TRBD1. There are 14 residues in the CDR3. The junction had 8 bases not matched to a gene; V was cut back by 5 bases and J by 8 bases. Germline V gives CDR1 SEHNR, CDR2 FQNEAQ (reference sequence). In nucleotides, the CDR3 is TGTGCCAGCAGCGGCCGGGACAGGAACCATGAGCAGTTCTTC. Protein product: CASSGRDRNHEQFF.